This T cell receptor beta chain was sequenced for a study of sequential checkpoint blockade in melanoma. Sample treatment: randomized to nivolumab then ipilimumab (arm A) or the reverse (arm B). Method: immunoSEQ multiplex PCR; TCRdb's copy keeps in-frame clones and lacks some. The table shows about 13,000 clones, with approximately 78% occurring only once. The sequencing here drew on CD8+ T cells sorted from blood (inferred from file names), taken from a patient given nivolumab and ipilimumab in sequence. The origin of this receptor is a human donor with melanoma.

CDR3 in amino acids: CASSLFTPQDSYEQYF. As DNA, the CDR3 is TGTGCCAGCAGTTTATTCACCCCCCAGGACAGCTACGAGCAGTACTTC. This sequence joins TRBV27 and TRBJ2-7; tentatively, D is TRBD1 (6 bases). V was pared by 1 base and J by 3 bases, with 16 bases between. The V gene's germline CDR1 is MNHEY and CDR2 SMNVEV (reference sequence). The CDR3 runs to 16 residues.